A single sample is the source of the 15 T cell receptor beta chains below, sequenced in a study of PD-1 blockade in classical Hodgkin lymphoma. Relapse after autologous stem cell transplantation occurred in every patient, and brentuximab vedotin exposure varied. Assay used: immunoSEQ multiplex PCR; TCRdb lists only in-frame clones, some missing. Among 46,000 or so clones listed, roughly 75% were seen once. The sample was peripheral blood mononuclear cells (PBMCs), taken before the second cycle of nivolumab. All receptors come from a human donor with classical Hodgkin lymphoma.

This chain uses TRBV6-1 with TRBJ2-7; 7 positions match TRBD2. The ends lost 7 bases at V and 3 bases at J; junction bases unmatched: 6. The length of the CDR3 is 13 residues. Germline-derived CDR1 and CDR2 are MNHNS and SASEGT. Here the CDR3 DNA reads TGTGCCAGCATGGGAGGGGATCGCTACGAGCAGTACTTC. Protein product: CASMGGDRYEQYF.

This chain links TRBV7-3 with TRBJ1-5, with 9 bases identical to TRBD1. Per the germline V gene, CDR1 is SGHTA and CDR2 is FQGTGA. Trimming took 1 base from V and 14 from J; bases not matched to a gene: 6. The CDR3 is 13 residues long. CDR3 region: CASSLSGQGRKHF. As DNA, the CDR3 is TGTGCCAGCAGCTTAAGCGGACAGGGGCGCAAGCATTTT.

The rearrangement uses TRBV4-1 and TRBJ1-1, with a weak D call TRBD1 (5 bases). CDR3 length: 17 residues. Deletions cut 2 bases from V and 0 bases from J, with 16 bases between. Germline assignment: CDR1 MGHRA and CDR2 YSYEKL. The CDR3 DNA is TGCGCCAGCAGCCAACTTGGGGGACGGAGCATGAACACTGAAGCTTTCTTT. It specifies CASSQLGGRSMNTEAFF.

V usage is TRBV4-2 and J usage is TRBJ2-7; 9 nucleotides line up with TRBD1. The J segment lost 4 bases and the V segment lost 0 bases, leaving 10 bases of the junction unmatched. From germline, CDR1 is LGHNA and CDR2 YNFKEQ. The CDR3 loop spans 17 amino acids. DNA of the CDR3: TGTGCCAGCAGCCAAGATCGTATGGGACAGGGCGGGTACGAGCAGTACTTC. Translation gives CASSQDRMGQGGYEQYF.

The gene calls are TRBV27 and TRBJ1-2; no reliable D call. Germline V CDR1 and CDR2: MNHEY, SMNVEV (reference sequence). Trimming took off 7 bases at V and 8 bases at J, with 26 bases between the two ends. The CDR3 totals 16 residues. The CDR3 region has the DNA TGTGCCAGCACCCCCCATGTGGCCCTGGTCTTAGGAGGCTACACCTTC. This gives the protein CASTPHVALVLGGYTF.

Written as DNA, the CDR3 is TGTGCCAGCAGCGTGGGGGACGAGACCCAGTACTTC. Encoded protein: CASSVGDETQYF. The chain employs TRBV7-3 and TRBJ2-5; D possibly matches TRBD1 or TRBD2 (5 bases each). V lost 5 bases, J lost 5 bases, and 9 bases lay in between. The CDR3 has 12 residues. Germline CDR1 reads SGHTA; CDR2 reads FQGTGA.

The rearrangement joins TRBV7-2 to TRBJ1-2, with no clear D. V was cut by 5 bases and J by 4 bases, with 11 bases left in between. This CDR3 spans 13 amino acids. The germline gives CDR1 SGHTA, CDR2 FQGNSA. The CDR3 region is CASSTDGTYGYTF. CDR3 bases: TGTGCCAGCAGCACCGACGGTACCTATGGCTACACCTTC. Based on the CDR3 plus reference TRBV7-2 and TRBJ1-2, the full variable domain is GAGVSQSPSNKVTEKGKDVELRCDPISGHTALYWYRQSLGQGLEFLIYFQGNSAPDKSGLPSDRFSAERTGGSVSTLTIQRTQQEDSAVYLCASSTDGTYGYTFGSGTRLTVV.

The rearrangement joins TRBV19 to TRBJ1-3; 7 nucleotides align to TRBD1. CDR1 is LNHDA, CDR2 SQIVND, per germline (reference sequence). The CDR3 extends over 15 amino acids. J lost 2 bases, V lost 8 bases, and 9 bases had no gene match. The CDR3 is CASGTAATTGNTIYF. In nucleotides, the CDR3 is TGTGCCAGTGGGACAGCCGCTACTACTGGAAACACCATATATTTT.

The V call is TRBV19, the J call TRBJ1-1; D is perhaps TRBD1 (5 bases). The CDR3 consists of 14 residues. Trimming left V 0 bases short and J 4 bases short, with 9 bases between. Germline V gene lookup returns CDR1 LNHDA and CDR2 SQIVND (reference sequence). CDR3 sequence (DNA): TGTGCCAGTAGTATAGACCCCGGGGCCACTGAAGCTTTCTTT. Translated: CASSIDPGATEAFF. The full variable domain, with the rest looked up from reference TRBV19 and TRBJ1-1, is DGGITQSPKYLFRKEGQNVTLSCEQNLNHDAMYWYRQDPGQGLRLIYYSQIVNDFQKGDIAEGYSVSREKKESFPLTVTSAQKNPTAFYLCASSIDPGATEAFFGQGTRLTVV.

J is TRBJ2-1 and V is TRBV6-6; 10 bases line up with TRBD2. Germline CDR1 and CDR2: MNHNY and SVGAGI (reference sequence). The V gene end was trimmed by 7 bases and the J gene end by 0 bases; junction bases not matched to a gene: 6. The length of the CDR3 is 16 residues. CDR3 bases: TGTGCCAGCACCTGGACTAGCGGAAGCTCCTACAATGAGCAGTTCTTC. Encoded protein: CASTWTSGSSYNEQFF.

This clone occurred once. V gene TRBV6-5 combines with J gene TRBJ1-1, with D unclear. This CDR3 contains 15 residues. Germline assignment: CDR1 MNHEY and CDR2 SVGAGI. Trimming left V 3 bases short and J 12 bases short, with 23 bases between. The CDR3 coding sequence is TGTGCCAGCAGTTATGTCGGCTCGTCGGTCTGGTATTCTTTCTTT. It encodes CASSYVGSSVWYSFF.

The J gene is TRBJ2-5, the V gene TRBV19, with 10 bases that match TRBD1. The CDR3 is 19 residues long. Germline lookup yields CDR1 LNHDA and CDR2 SQIVND (reference sequence). Germline trimming cut 1 base from V and 5 bases from J; bases unmatched to any gene: 16. CDR3 residues: CASSIASHLDRGTLETQYF. The CDR3 DNA follows: TGTGCCAGTAGTATAGCTAGCCACCTGGACAGGGGGACCTTGGAGACCCAGTACTTC.

The chain carries TRBV9 and TRBJ2-7, with D perhaps assigned TRBD1 or TRBD2 (5 bases each). The length of the CDR3 is 15 residues. Germline CDR1 reads SGDLS; CDR2 reads YYNGEE. V gave up 4 bases and J gave up 2 bases, with 16 bases separating them. Written as DNA, the CDR3 is TGTGCCAGCAGCCCCCGGGACGCGGGCCCCTACGAGCAGTACTTC. Residues: CASSPRDAGPYEQYF.

The J gene is TRBJ2-3, the V gene TRBV7-8; TRBD2 aligns across 8 bases. This CDR3 is 17 amino acids long. V was clipped by 1 base and J by 0 bases; unmatched bases: 6. The V gene's germline CDR1 is SGHVS and CDR2 FQNEAQ. The CDR3 DNA reads TGTGCCAGCAGCTTAGGCGTAGCGGGGCTAAGCACAGATACGCAGTATTTT. It specifies CASSLGVAGLSTDTQYF. The full variable domain, in which reference TRBV7-8 and TRBJ2-3 provide the parts outside the CDR3, is GAGVSQSPRYKVAKRGQDVALRCDPISGHVSLFWYQQALGQGPEFLTYFQNEAQLDKSGLPSDRFFAERPEGSVSTLKIQRTQQEDSAVYLCASSLGVAGLSTDTQYFGPGTRLTVL.

The gene calls are TRBV6-1 and TRBJ1-5; 7 positions agree with TRBD1. The CDR3 is 15 amino acids. Trimming at V came to 3 bases and at J to 2 bases, leaving 4 bases not matched to a gene. CDR1 is MNHNS, CDR2 SASEGT, per germline. This CDR3 is CASSDFGQGNQPQHF. CDR3 nucleotides: TGTGCCAGCAGTGACTTCGGACAGGGCAATCAGCCCCAGCATTTT.